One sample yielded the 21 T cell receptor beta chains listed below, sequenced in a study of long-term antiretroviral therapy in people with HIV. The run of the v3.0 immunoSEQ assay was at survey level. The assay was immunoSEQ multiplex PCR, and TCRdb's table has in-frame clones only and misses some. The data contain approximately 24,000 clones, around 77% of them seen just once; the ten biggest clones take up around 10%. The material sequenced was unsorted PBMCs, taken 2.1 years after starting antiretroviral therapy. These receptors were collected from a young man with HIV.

The CDR3, as DNA: TGTGCCAGCAGCTTGGTTCTGAATCAGGCAGATACGCAGTATTTT. This encodes CASSLVLNQADTQYF. V is TRBV5-4 and J is TRBJ2-3; no firm D call. V shed 0 bases and J shed 4 bases, with 12 bases lying between them. This CDR3 is built from 15 residues. In germline, CDR1 is SGHNT, CDR2 YYREEE (reference sequence).

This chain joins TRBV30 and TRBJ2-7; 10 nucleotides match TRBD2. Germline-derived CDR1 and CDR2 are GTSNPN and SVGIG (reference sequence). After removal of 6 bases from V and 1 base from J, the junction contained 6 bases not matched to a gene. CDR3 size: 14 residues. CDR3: CACPLAGHSYEQYF. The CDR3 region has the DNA TGTGCCTGTCCACTAGCGGGGCATTCCTACGAGCAGTACTTC.

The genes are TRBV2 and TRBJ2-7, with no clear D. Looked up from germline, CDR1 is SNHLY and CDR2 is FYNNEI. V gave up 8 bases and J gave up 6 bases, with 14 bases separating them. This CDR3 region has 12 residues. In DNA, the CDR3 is TGTGCCAGCGGGTTTGAAGGCCGCGAGCAGTACTTC. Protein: CASGFEGREQYF.

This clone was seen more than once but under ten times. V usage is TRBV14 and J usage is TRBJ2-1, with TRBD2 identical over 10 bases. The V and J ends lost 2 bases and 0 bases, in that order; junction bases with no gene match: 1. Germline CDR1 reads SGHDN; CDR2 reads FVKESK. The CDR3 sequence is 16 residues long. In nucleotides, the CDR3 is TGTGCCAGCAGCCAATTAGCGGGGGGCTCCTACAATGAGCAGTTCTTC. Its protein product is CASSQLAGGSYNEQFF.

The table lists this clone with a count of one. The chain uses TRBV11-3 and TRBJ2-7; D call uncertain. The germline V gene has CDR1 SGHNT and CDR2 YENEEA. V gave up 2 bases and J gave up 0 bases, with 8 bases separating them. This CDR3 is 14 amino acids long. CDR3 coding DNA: TGTGCCAGCAGCTTAAACGGGCCCTCCTACGAGCAGTACTTC. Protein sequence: CASSLNGPSYEQYF.

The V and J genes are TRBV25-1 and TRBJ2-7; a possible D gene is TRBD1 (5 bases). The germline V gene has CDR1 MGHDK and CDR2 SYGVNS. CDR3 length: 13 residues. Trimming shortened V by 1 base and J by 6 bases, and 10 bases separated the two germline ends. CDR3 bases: TGTGCCAGCAGTGAATCAGGGATCGGCGAGCAGTACTTC. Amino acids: CASSESGIGEQYF.

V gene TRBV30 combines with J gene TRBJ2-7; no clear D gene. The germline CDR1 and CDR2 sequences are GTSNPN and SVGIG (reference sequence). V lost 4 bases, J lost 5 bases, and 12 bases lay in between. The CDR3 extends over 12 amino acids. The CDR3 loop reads CAWKGSLNEQYF. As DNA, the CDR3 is TGTGCCTGGAAAGGTAGTCTCAACGAGCAGTACTTC.

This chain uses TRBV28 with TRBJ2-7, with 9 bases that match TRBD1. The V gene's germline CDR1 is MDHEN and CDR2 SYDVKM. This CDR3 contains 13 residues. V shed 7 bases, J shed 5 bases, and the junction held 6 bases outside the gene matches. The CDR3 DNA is TGTGCCAGCAAGACAGGGGGTCTCCACGAGCAGTACTTC. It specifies CASKTGGLHEQYF.

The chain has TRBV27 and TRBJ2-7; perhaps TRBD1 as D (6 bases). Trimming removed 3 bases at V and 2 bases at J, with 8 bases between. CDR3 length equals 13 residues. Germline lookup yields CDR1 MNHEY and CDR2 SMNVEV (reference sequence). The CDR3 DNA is TGTGCCAGCAGTTTCCAGGGGCCCTACGAGCAGTACTTC. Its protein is CASSFQGPYEQYF.

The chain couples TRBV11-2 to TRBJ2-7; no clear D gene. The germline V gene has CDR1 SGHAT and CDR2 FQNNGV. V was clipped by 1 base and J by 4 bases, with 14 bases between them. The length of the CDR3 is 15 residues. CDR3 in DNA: TGTGCCAGCAGCTTAGGGGCCAATGGTTTATACGAGCAGTACTTC. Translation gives CASSLGANGLYEQYF. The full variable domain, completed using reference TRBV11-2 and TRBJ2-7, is EAGVAQSPRYKIIEKRQSVAFWCNPISGHATLYWYQQILGQGPKLLIQFQNNGVVDDSQLPKDRFSAERLKGVDSTLKIQPAKLEDSAVYLCASSLGANGLYEQYFGPGTRLTVT.

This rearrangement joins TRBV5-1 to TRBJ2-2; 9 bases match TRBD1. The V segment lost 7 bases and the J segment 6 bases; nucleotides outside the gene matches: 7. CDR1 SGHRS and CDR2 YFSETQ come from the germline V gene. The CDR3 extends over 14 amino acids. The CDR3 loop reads CASLQGAGAGELFF. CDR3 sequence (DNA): TGCGCCAGCCTACAGGGGGCTGGGGCCGGGGAGCTGTTTTTT.

The CDR3 region has the DNA TGTGCCAGCAGCTCCGGGACTAGCGCCGAGCAGTACTTC. Protein: CASSSGTSAEQYF. The rearrangement joins TRBV5-6 to TRBJ2-7; 10 bases map to TRBD2. Per germline, CDR1 SGHDT and CDR2 YYEEEE. V shed 3 bases, J shed 6 bases, and the junction held 3 bases outside the gene matches. This CDR3 spans 13 amino acids.

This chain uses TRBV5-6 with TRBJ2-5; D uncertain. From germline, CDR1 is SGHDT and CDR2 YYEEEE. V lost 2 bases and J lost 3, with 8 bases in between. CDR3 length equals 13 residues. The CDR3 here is CASSFSLEETQYF. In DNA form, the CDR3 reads TGTGCCAGCAGCTTTTCCTTAGAAGAGACCCAGTACTTC.

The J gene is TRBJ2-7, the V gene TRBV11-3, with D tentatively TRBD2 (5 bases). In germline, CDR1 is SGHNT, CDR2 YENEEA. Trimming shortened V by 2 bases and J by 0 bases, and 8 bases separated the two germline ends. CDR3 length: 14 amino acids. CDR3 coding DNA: TGTGCCAGCAGCTTAACCCGGGACTCCTACGAGCAGTACTTC. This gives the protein CASSLTRDSYEQYF. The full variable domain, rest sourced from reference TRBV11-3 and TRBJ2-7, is EAGVVQSPRYKIIEKKQPVAFWCNPISGHNTLYWYLQNLGQGPELLIRYENEEAVDDSQLPKDRFSAERLKGVDSTLKIQPAELGDSAVYLCASSLTRDSYEQYFGPGTRLTVT.

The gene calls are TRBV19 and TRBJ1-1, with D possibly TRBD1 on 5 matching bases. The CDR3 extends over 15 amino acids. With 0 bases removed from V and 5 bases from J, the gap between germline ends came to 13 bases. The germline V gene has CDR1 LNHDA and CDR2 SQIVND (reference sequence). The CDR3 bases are TGTGCCAGTAGTATAGATCTTGGACATGGGACTGAAGCTTTCTTT. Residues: CASSIDLGHGTEAFF.

The CDR3 is CASSKDRDRGPTPTDTQYF. The CDR3, as DNA: TGTGCCAGCAGCAAGGACCGGGACAGGGGGCCAACACCCACAGATACGCAGTATTTT. The rearrangement joins TRBV21-1 to TRBJ2-3; no check of the table's D call, TRBD1, against the DNA was made. TRBV21-1 represents a pseudogene. The CDR3 is 19 amino acids.

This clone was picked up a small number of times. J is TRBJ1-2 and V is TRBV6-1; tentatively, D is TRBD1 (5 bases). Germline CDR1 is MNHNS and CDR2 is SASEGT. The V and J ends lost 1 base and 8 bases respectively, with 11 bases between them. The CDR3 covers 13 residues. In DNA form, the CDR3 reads TGTGCCAGCAGTGAAGGGGGCGATAAAGGCTACACCTTC. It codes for CASSEGGDKGYTF.

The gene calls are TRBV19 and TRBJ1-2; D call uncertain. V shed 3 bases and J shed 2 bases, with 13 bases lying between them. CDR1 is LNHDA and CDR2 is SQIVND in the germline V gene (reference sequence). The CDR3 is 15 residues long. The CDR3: CASSMAVRLNYGYTF. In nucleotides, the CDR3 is TGTGCCAGTAGTATGGCAGTTCGACTCAACTATGGCTACACCTTC.

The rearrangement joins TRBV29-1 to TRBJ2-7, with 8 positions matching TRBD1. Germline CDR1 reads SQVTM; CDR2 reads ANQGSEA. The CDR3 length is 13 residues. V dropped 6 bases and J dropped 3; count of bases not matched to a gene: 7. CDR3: CSVAGTGYYEQYF. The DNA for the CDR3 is TGCAGCGTAGCCGGGACAGGTTACTACGAGCAGTACTTC.

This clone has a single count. CDR3: CASSVHLADTQYF. The CDR3 DNA reads TGTGCCAGCAGCGTGCACTTGGCAGATACGCAGTATTTT. The chain employs TRBV9 and TRBJ2-3; D is ambiguous. Germline CDR1 is SGDLS and CDR2 is YYNGEE. This CDR3 comprises 13 residues. With 2 bases removed from V and 4 bases from J, the gap between germline ends came to 8 bases.

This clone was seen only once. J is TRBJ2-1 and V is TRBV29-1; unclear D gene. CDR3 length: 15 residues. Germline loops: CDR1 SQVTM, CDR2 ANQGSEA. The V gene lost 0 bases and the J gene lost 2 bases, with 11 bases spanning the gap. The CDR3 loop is CSVEDWRTTYNEQFF. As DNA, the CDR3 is TGCAGCGTTGAAGATTGGCGGACCACCTACAATGAGCAGTTCTTC.